Presented here are 32 T cell receptor beta chains from one specimen sequenced in a study of T cell responses to AZD1222 COVID-19 vaccine. Generated by immunoSEQ multiplex PCR, the TCRdb table keeps only in-frame clones and is missing some. Here the sample spans under 150,000 clones, more than 90% being singletons. Sample: peripheral blood, taken on day 0 of AZD1222 vaccination. The receptors here all came from an adult in good health.

The gene calls are TRBV18 and TRBJ2-1; D not certain. V was pared by 3 bases and J by 10 bases, with 16 bases between. Germline-derived CDR1 and CDR2 are KGHSH and LQKENI. There are 14 residues in the CDR3. This CDR3 is CASSPPSGFQEQFF. The CDR3 nucleotides are TGTGCCAGCTCACCCCCCTCTGGGTTTCAAGAGCAGTTCTTC.

This chain joins TRBV28 and TRBJ2-7; D is unresolved. The CDR3 has 19 residues. V was cut by 7 bases and J by 2 bases, with 30 bases left in between. The germline CDR1 and CDR2 sequences are MDHEN and SYDVKM. This CDR3 is CASTPGYFSGRKRTYEQYF. The CDR3 DNA sequence: TGTGCCAGCACACCCGGTTATTTTAGTGGCCGAAAACGAACCTACGAGCAGTACTTC.

V usage is TRBV7-9 and J usage is TRBJ2-6, with D tentatively TRBD1 (5 bases). The CDR3 runs to 18 residues. Germline V gives CDR1 SEHNR, CDR2 FQNEAQ (reference sequence). V shed 5 bases and J shed 0 bases, with 17 bases lying between them. CDR3 sequence reads: CASSPDSIFSSGANVLTF. The DNA of the CDR3 is TGTGCCAGCAGCCCAGACAGCATATTTAGCTCTGGGGCCAACGTCCTGACTTTC.

Only one count was recorded for this clone. CDR3 sequence reads: CASSLSRGGQDTQYF. CDR3 nucleotide sequence: TGTGCCAGCAGTTTGTCGCGGGGGGGCCAAGATACGCAGTATTTT. The rearrangement links TRBV27 to TRBJ2-3, with TRBD2 matching over 9 bases. V was clipped by 3 bases and J by 5 bases; unmatched bases: 6. The CDR3 spans 15 residues. The germline CDR1 and CDR2 sequences are MNHEY and SMNVEV (reference sequence).

V and J are TRBV19 and TRBJ1-1; no clear D gene. This CDR3 has 13 amino acids. Deletions cut 3 bases from V and 7 bases from J, with 12 bases between. CDR1 LNHDA and CDR2 SQIVND come from the germline V gene (reference sequence). Here the CDR3 reads CASSISTDREAFF. In DNA form, the CDR3 reads TGTGCCAGTAGTATTTCGACGGATCGTGAAGCTTTCTTT.

The V call is TRBV12-3 or TRBV12-4, the J call TRBJ2-5; D possibly corresponds to TRBD1 (6 bases). This CDR3 comprises 12 residues. V was clipped by 5 bases and J by 5 bases, with 9 bases between them. The CDR3: CASSLTGETQYF. The CDR3 DNA reads TGTGCCAGCAGTCTCACAGGGGAGACCCAGTACTTC.

The rearrangement uses TRBV7-2 and TRBJ1-5; the D gene is possibly TRBD1 (6 bases). There are 15 residues in the CDR3. Looked up from germline, CDR1 is SGHTA and CDR2 is FQGNSA. Between the trimmed V and J ends, which lost 4 bases and 1 base, there was a span of 11 bases. The CDR3 nucleotides are TGTGCCAGCAGCTCCCCTGACAGGAGCAATCAGCCCCAGCATTTT. Translated, it gives CASSSPDRSNQPQHF.

The V gene is TRBV11-2, the J gene TRBJ1-3; no definite D call. There are 15 residues in the CDR3. Germline assignment: CDR1 SGHAT and CDR2 FQNNGV. V was pared by 3 bases and J by 2 bases, with 11 bases between. Here the CDR3 reads CASSLWTDPGNTIYF. Here the CDR3 DNA reads TGTGCCAGCAGCTTGTGGACGGATCCTGGAAACACCATATATTTT.

To note about this clone: One end of the junction fails to match germline, which may point to a read error. The V and J genes are TRBV7-2 and TRBJ2-7; D is unclear. Germline values: CDR1 SGHTA, CDR2 FQGNSA. This CDR3 region has 14 residues. Here the CDR3 DNA reads TGTGCCAGCAAGGATCGTAACCGCCCTTCAGATTTGAACTTC. Residues: CASKDRNRPSDLNF.

The V gene is TRBV19, the J gene TRBJ1-2, with a possible D match to TRBD1 (6 bases). CDR1 LNHDA and CDR2 SQIVND come from the germline V gene (reference sequence). V lost 5 bases and J 9 bases, leaving 19 bases between the germline ends. The CDR3 has 14 residues. CDR3 loop: CASSWDTGISSYTF. The CDR3 DNA sequence: TGTGCCAGTAGTTGGGACACGGGAATTTCTAGCTACACCTTC.

The chain recombines TRBV7-9 with TRBJ2-7; D ambiguous. There are 12 residues in the CDR3. Germline CDR1 is SEHNR and CDR2 is FQNEAQ (reference sequence). Trimming removed 5 bases from V and 7 bases from J, with 12 bases in between. The chain's CDR3 is CASSQTKWEQYF. The CDR3 DNA reads TGTGCCAGCAGCCAGACGAAGTGGGAGCAGTACTTC. The full variable domain, completed using reference TRBV7-9 and TRBJ2-7, is DTGVSQNPRHKITKRGQNVTFRCDPISEHNRLYWYRQTLGQGPEFLTYFQNEAQLEKSRLLSDRFSAERPKGSFSTLEIQRTEQGDSAMYLCASSQTKWEQYFGPGTRLTVT.

The CDR3 loop reads CASSLVYRGSGANVLTF. The CDR3 region has the DNA TGTGCCAGCAGCTTAGTTTACAGGGGATCTGGGGCCAACGTCCTGACTTTC. The rearrangement uses TRBV7-9 and TRBJ2-6; TRBD1 aligns across 7 bases. This CDR3 region has 17 residues. Germline loops: CDR1 SEHNR, CDR2 FQNEAQ (reference sequence). V gave up 1 base and J gave up 1 base; unmatched junction bases: 4.

This clone was seen once. The chain uses TRBV28 and TRBJ2-5, with D uncertain. The length of the CDR3 is 12 residues. CDR1 and CDR2 (germline): MDHEN, SYDVKM. The V end lost 7 bases, the J end lost 5 bases, and 11 bases lay between the germline ends. This CDR3 is CASITHGETQYF. The CDR3 nucleotides are TGTGCCAGCATCACGCATGGTGAGACCCAGTACTTC.

This clone was seen a handful of times. The rearrangement uses TRBV3-1 (or the pseudogene TRBV3-2) and TRBJ1-4, with D possibly being TRBD1 (6 bases). Between the trimmed V and J ends, which lost 3 bases and 10 bases, there was a span of 18 bases. CDR1 LGHDT and CDR2 YNNKEL come from the germline V gene (reference sequence). This CDR3 comprises 15 residues. This chain's CDR3 is CASSHRGGERAKLFF. CDR3 nucleotide sequence: TGTGCCAGCAGCCATCGAGGGGGGGAGCGTGCAAAACTGTTTTTT.

The J gene is TRBJ2-5, the V gene TRBV5-1; tentative D call: TRBD2 (5 bases). CDR3 size: 16 residues. The germline V gene has CDR1 SGHRS and CDR2 YFSETQ. The V end was cut by 3 bases, the J end by 1 base, with 16 bases between. The CDR3, as DNA: TGCGCCAGCAGCTGGCTAGTTGCGGGTGCCCAAGAGACCCAGTACTTC. Encoded protein: CASSWLVAGAQETQYF.

This chain uses TRBV3-1 (or the pseudogene TRBV3-2) with TRBJ2-5; 12 positions match TRBD2. Germline V lookup: CDR1 LGHDT, CDR2 YNNKEL (reference sequence). This CDR3 has 18 amino acids. The V segment lost 0 bases and the J segment 1 base; nucleotides outside the gene matches: 6. The CDR3: CASSQDLGLAGFQETQYF. The CDR3 coding sequence is TGTGCCAGCAGCCAAGATCTCGGACTAGCGGGGTTCCAAGAGACCCAGTACTTC.

The chain couples TRBV5-1 to TRBJ1-2; D not certain. Germline loops: CDR1 SGHRS, CDR2 YFSETQ. V was trimmed by 0 bases and J by 1 base, leaving 7 bases between them. There are 14 residues in the CDR3. CDR3 residues: CASSLAGINYGYTF. The CDR3 nucleotides read TGCGCCAGCAGCTTGGCCGGGATTAACTATGGCTACACCTTC. Combining the CDR3 with reference TRBV5-1 and TRBJ1-2 gives the whole variable domain KAGVTQTPRYLIKTRGQQVTLSCSPISGHRSVSWYQQTPGQGLQFLFEYFSETQRNKGNFPGRFSGRQFSNSRSEMNVSTLELGDSALYLCASSLAGINYGYTFGSGTRLTVV.

The CDR3 here is CASSPPSGRARYNEQFF. The CDR3 region has the DNA TGTGCCAGCAGTCCCCCTAGCGGGAGGGCCAGGTACAATGAGCAGTTCTTC. The chain uses TRBV27 and TRBJ2-1; 12 nucleotides line up with TRBD2. The CDR3 consists of 17 residues. CDR1 is MNHEY and CDR2 is SMNVEV in the germline V gene (reference sequence). J gave up 4 bases and V 5 bases, and 9 bases lay outside the gene matches.

Only a few counts were recorded for this clone. The chain is built from TRBV5-4 and TRBJ1-6; 7 bases agree with TRBD1. Germline CDR1 and CDR2: SGHNT and YYREEE (reference sequence). The CDR3 consists of 16 residues. V trimming: 4 bases; J trimming: 9 bases; junction bases outside the gene matches: 13. The CDR3 DNA reads as TGTGCCAGCAGCCCTTACCAGGGGGGGCCTGGTTCACCCCTCCACTTT. Translation gives CASSPYQGGPGSPLHF.

The chain joins TRBV3-1 (or the pseudogene TRBV3-2) to TRBJ2-5, with D maybe TRBD2 (5 bases). This CDR3 is built from 15 residues. Germline V gives CDR1 LGHDT, CDR2 YNNKEL (reference sequence). Trimming left V 0 bases short and J 8 bases short, with 16 bases between. As DNA, the CDR3 is TGTGCCAGCAGCCAAGATCGGCGGGCCGGGGATACCCAGTACTTC. This translates into CASSQDRRAGDTQYF.

This clone is categorized as medium-sized. The CDR3 DNA is TGCGCCAGCAGCTTGTCCAGGGTTTTATACACTGAAGCTTTCTTT. Its protein product is CASSLSRVLYTEAFF. This sequence joins TRBV5-1 and TRBJ1-1; possibly TRBD1 for D (5 bases). Germline values: CDR1 SGHRS, CDR2 YFSETQ. This CDR3 spans 15 amino acids. Trimming shortened V by 1 base and J by 3 bases, and 13 bases separated the two germline ends.

This clone was seen a few times. The chain is built from TRBV28 and TRBJ2-1; D is uncertain. The CDR3 has 16 amino acids. In germline, CDR1 is MDHEN, CDR2 SYDVKM. Deletions cut 8 bases from V and 2 bases from J, with 19 bases between. The CDR3 DNA follows: TGTGCCAGCTCGTCCCCCCAAAGCACTCCCTACAATGAGCAGTTCTTC. This encodes CASSSPQSTPYNEQFF.

J is TRBJ2-1 and V is TRBV28; TRBD2 agrees at 10 bases. With 1 base clipped from V and 16 bases from J, the junction kept 7 bases outside the gene matches. Germline V gives CDR1 MDHEN, CDR2 SYDVKM. This CDR3 region has 13 residues. The CDR3 coding sequence is TGTGCCAGCAGTTTATCGATGGGACTAGCGTTATTCTTC. Encoded protein: CASSLSMGLALFF.

This clone has only one observation. The chain has TRBV12-3 or TRBV12-4 and TRBJ2-1, with D uncertain. Trimming cost V 3 bases and J 7 bases, with 4 bases left between them. This CDR3 is 11 amino acids long. CDR3: CASSLSNEQFF. The CDR3 coding sequence is TGTGCCAGCAGTTTGAGTAATGAGCAGTTCTTC.

Regarding this clone: The junction differs from germline at one of its ends, possibly a read error. The chain recombines TRBV14 with TRBJ2-2, with D unresolved. This CDR3 region has 16 residues. From germline, CDR1 is SGHDN and CDR2 FVKESK. In nucleotides, the CDR3 is TGTGCCAGCAGCCTTCGACCTACCACGAACGCCGGGGAGCTGTTTTTT. Translation: CASSLRPTTNAGELFF.

This rearrangement joins TRBV27 to TRBJ2-1, with TRBD2 identical over 15 bases. V shed 7 bases, J shed 0 bases, and the junction held 10 bases outside the gene matches. This CDR3 region has 19 residues. Germline CDR1 is MNHEY and CDR2 is SMNVEV (reference sequence). The CDR3, as DNA: TGTGCCAGCAAGGCCGGGACTAGCGGGAGGAGTGGCTCCTACAATGAGCAGTTCTTC. This codes for CASKAGTSGRSGSYNEQFF.

The chain employs TRBV18 and TRBJ2-5; D possibly corresponds to TRBD2 (5 bases). With 4 bases removed from V and 5 bases from J, the gap between germline ends came to 14 bases. From germline, CDR1 is KGHSH and CDR2 LQKENI. The CDR3 runs 14 residues. As DNA, the CDR3 is TGTGCCAGCTCACGGGCCCCCCCGGGGGAGACCCAGTACTTC. Protein sequence: CASSRAPPGETQYF.

The chain employs TRBV28 and TRBJ1-1; 7 positions match TRBD1. V dropped 9 bases and J dropped 11; count of bases not matched to a gene: 9. CDR3 size: 11 residues. Germline lookup yields CDR1 MDHEN and CDR2 SYDVKM. In nucleotides, the CDR3 is TGTGCCAGTAAAACGGGCAGGGGGGCTTTCTTT. It is translated as CASKTGRGAFF.

This chain connects TRBV10-1 to TRBJ1-2; D remains ambiguous. The germline V and J ends were trimmed by 0 bases and 4 bases, with 12 bases remaining between them. Germline V gene lookup returns CDR1 WNHNN and CDR2 SYGVQD (reference sequence). CDR3 size: 15 residues. CDR3 amino acids: CASSESWIDPYGYTF. CDR3 DNA: TGCGCCAGCAGTGAGTCGTGGATCGACCCCTATGGCTACACCTTC.

The chain links TRBV7-8 to TRBJ2-3; 7 nucleotides line up with TRBD2. The CDR3 totals 20 residues. Trimming took 1 base from V and 3 from J; bases not matched to a gene: 19. The germline V gene encodes CDR1 SGHVS and CDR2 FQNEAQ. The chain's CDR3 is CASSLVLRWDGRLATDTQYF. The CDR3 DNA is TGTGCCAGCAGCTTAGTACTACGTTGGGACGGGAGGCTAGCGACAGATACGCAGTATTTT.

The chain is built from TRBV4-1 and TRBJ1-1; maybe TRBD1 (6 bases). The V end lost 4 bases, the J end lost 1 base, and 13 bases lay between the germline ends. Germline V gives CDR1 MGHRA, CDR2 YSYEKL. CDR3 length: 15 residues. CDR3 region: CASSPRAGANTEAFF. In nucleotides, the CDR3 is TGCGCCAGCAGCCCCAGAGCAGGGGCGAACACTGAAGCTTTCTTT.

V is TRBV28 and J is TRBJ1-2; possible D gene TRBD1, 6 bases. The V end was cut by 3 bases, the J end by 8 bases, with 16 bases between. Germline V gives CDR1 MDHEN, CDR2 SYDVKM. This CDR3 region has 14 residues. The CDR3 DNA reads TGTGCCAGCAGTTTTAGTGCGGGGGCCGGCGGCTACACCTTC. It yields the protein CASSFSAGAGGYTF.